The 5 T cell receptor beta chains below were found in one sample sequenced in a study of T cell repertoires in cytomegalovirus infection. TCRdb reprocessed the reads with MiXCR, giving one entry per CDR3 protein. The repertoire has almost 550,000 distinct CDR3 sequences, 15% to 20% of them found once; the top ten carry about 24%. Sequencing input: CD8+ T cells from PBMCs. The receptors shown here come from a human donor in good health (CMV status not recorded). Some clones in this sample may be carry-over from other donors' samples.

This clonotype occurred a few times. The chain uses TRBV19 and TRBJ2-7, with 9 nucleotides matching TRBD1. The CDR3 has 13 amino acids. Losses at the gene ends were 9 bases for V and 5 bases for J; bases not matched to a gene: 8. The germline gives CDR1 LNHDA, CDR2 SQIVND (reference sequence). CDR3 nucleotide sequence: TGTGCCAGCGCCGTGACAGGGGGAAACGAGCAGTACTTC. Translated: CASAVTGGNEQYF.

The J gene is TRBJ1-1, the V gene TRBV29-1; TRBD1 matches 8 bases. This CDR3 contains 17 residues. Losses at the gene ends were 6 bases for V and 9 bases for J; bases not matched to a gene: 24. CDR1 is SQVTM and CDR2 is ANQGSEA in the germline V gene. CDR3 DNA sequence: TGCAGCGTAACGCACACCGCCGAGACAGGGGTATACTTGAAAGCTTTCTTT. Amino acid sequence: CSVTHTAETGVYLKAFF.

This clonotype was seen more than once but under ten times. CDR3 sequence (DNA): TGTGCCAGCTCCCTCAGGGGGGAGTCCTACAATGAGCAGTTCTTC. This sequence encodes CASSLRGESYNEQFF. The chain combines TRBV18 with TRBJ2-1, with TRBD1 as a possible D gene (7 bases). V shed 6 bases and J shed 1 base, with 13 bases lying between them. Germline CDR1 is KGHSH and CDR2 is LQKENI. The CDR3 extends over 15 amino acids.

This clonotype turned up a few times. This chain uses TRBV2 with TRBJ2-7; 7 nucleotides agree with TRBD1. CDR3 length: 12 amino acids. Germline V gives CDR1 SNHLY, CDR2 FYNNEI. The V segment lost 6 bases and the J segment 5 bases; nucleotides outside the gene matches: 4. CDR3 bases: TGTGCCAGCAGGGACAGGTCGGACGAGCAGTACTTC. This codes for CASRDRSDEQYF.

Note on this clonotype: One junction end does not reproduce the germline sequence, and a read error may be involved. The rearrangement joins TRBV19 to TRBJ2-6; D might be TRBD1 (5 bases). Per the germline V gene, CDR1 is LNHDA and CDR2 is SQIVND (reference sequence). The CDR3 extends over 16 amino acids. The CDR3 loop reads CASSIPVPSGANVRTF. DNA for the CDR3: TGTGCCAGTAGTATCCCAGTCCCCTCTGGGGCCAACGTCCGGACTTTC.